Included here is one TCR beta chain sequence, with context. The sample originates from a study of shared clonotypes between healthy human individuals. At the level of the study: Every donor yielded three CD4 naive, three CD4 memory, two CD8 naive and one CD8 memory plate.

CD45RO-negative, CCR7-positively selected cells formed the naive CD8 fraction, excluding terminally differentiated effector memory CD45RA+ cells. Germline values: CDR1 MDHEN, CDR2 SYDVKM. V lost 2 bases and J lost 3; bases outside the gene matches: 2. The CDR3 runs 14 residues. Sorted subsets were amplified in replicate PCRs using about 210 ng DNA, around 30,000 T cell genomes. Data came from immunoSEQ multiplex PCR; TCRdb stores just in-frame clones and leaves some out. The sample records approximately 2,200,000 clones, around 93% being singletons. The chain links TRBV28 to TRBJ1-1; 8 bases align to TRBD1. Material: naive CD8+ T cells from PBMCs. This receptor was taken from a man aged 18-30 years in good health. Some clones in this sample may be carry-over from other donors' samples. CDR3 DNA sequence: TGTGCCAGCAGTTTAGGCAGGGGGCACACTGAAGCTTTCTTT. It codes for CASSLGRGHTEAFF.